Listed below are T cell receptor beta chains from one sample, sequenced in a study of T cell changes during pregnancy in multiple sclerosis. The repertoire was sequenced with immunoSEQ multiplex PCR; TCRdb's copy has only in-frame clones and lacks some. The sample consists of fewer than 13,000 clones, 75% to 90% of them appearing once. The specimen comprised CD8+ T cells from peripheral blood mononuclear cells, sampled in the first trimester of pregnancy. Receptor source: a female donor in good health, enrolled as a control in a pregnancy study. Each CDR3 is given with its conserved first and last residue. D genes are given only for firm matches. The size field is filled for only some rows; it gives once, few, many or a size class.

clone_size: once; d_call: TRBD2; j_call: TRBJ2-5; v_call: TRBV11-2; cdr3_nt: TGTGCCAGCAGCCCGTGGACTAGCGGGGGGGCAAAGGAGACCCAGTACTTC; cdr3_aa: CASSPWTSGGAKETQYF
clone_size: NA; d_call: NA; j_call: TRBJ1-2; v_call: TRBV4-3; cdr3_nt: TGCGCCAGCAGCCACACCACGGGGGGGGCCTATGGCTACACCTTC; cdr3_aa: CASSHTTGGAYGYTF
clone_size: NA; d_call: NA; j_call: TRBJ2-2; v_call: TRBV9; cdr3_nt: TGTGCCAGCAGCGTAGCCCCCCAAAACACCGGGGAGCTGTTTTTT; cdr3_aa: CASSVAPQNTGELFF
clone_size: once; d_call: TRBD2; j_call: TRBJ2-1; v_call: TRBV16; cdr3_nt: TGTGCCAGCAGCCATAAGCGGGGGGGCCACGAGCAGTTCTTC; cdr3_aa: CASSHKRGGHEQFF
clone_size: once; d_call: NA; j_call: TRBJ1-1; v_call: TRBV19; cdr3_nt: TGTGCCAGTACCCCGCCGACAGGGAACACTGAAGCTTTCTTT; cdr3_aa: CASTPPTGNTEAFF
clone_size: NA; d_call: NA; j_call: TRBJ1-5; v_call: TRBV27; cdr3_nt: TGTGCCAGCGGCACGTATAGCAATCAGCCCCAGCATTTT; cdr3_aa: CASGTYSNQPQHF
clone_size: few; d_call: NA; j_call: TRBJ1-5; v_call: TRBV15; cdr3_nt: TGTGCCACCAGTAACCAGGGAGGTCAGCCCCAGCATTTT; cdr3_aa: CATSNQGGQPQHF
clone_size: NA; d_call: NA; j_call: TRBJ1-5; v_call: TRBV7-8; cdr3_nt: TGTGCCAGCAGCGATCGACAGGGCAATCAGCCCCAGCATTTT; cdr3_aa: CASSDRQGNQPQHF
clone_size: NA; d_call: NA; j_call: TRBJ2-6; v_call: TRBV11-3; cdr3_nt: TGTGCCAGCAGCTTAAAATCTGTTGGGGCCAACGTCCTGACTTTC; cdr3_aa: CASSLKSVGANVLTF
clone_size: NA; d_call: NA; j_call: TRBJ1-6; v_call: TRBV7-8; cdr3_nt: TGTGCCAGCAGCTTAGCGACTCGATCCCAAAGTGGGTTGAAGGCCCTCCACTTT; cdr3_aa: CASSLATRSQSGLKALHF
clone_size: NA; d_call: NA; j_call: TRBJ1-5; v_call: TRBV6-5; cdr3_nt: TGTGCCAGCAGCGGTGATAGCAATCAGCCCCAGCATTTT; cdr3_aa: CASSGDSNQPQHF
clone_size: NA; d_call: NA; j_call: TRBJ1-1; v_call: TRBV4-1; cdr3_nt: TGCGCCAGCAGCCAAGAAGGGAGTATTATGAACACTGAAGCTTTCTTT; cdr3_aa: CASSQEGSIMNTEAFF
clone_size: once; d_call: TRBD1; j_call: TRBJ1-1; v_call: TRBV11-3; cdr3_nt: TGTGCCAGCAGCCCAGACAGGGACCACACTGAAGCTTTCTTT; cdr3_aa: CASSPDRDHTEAFF
clone_size: NA; d_call: NA; j_call: TRBJ1-5; v_call: TRBV6-4; cdr3_nt: TGTGCCAGCAGTGAGGGAGAGACAGGAGACCAGCATTTT; cdr3_aa: CASSEGETGDQHF
clone_size: NA; d_call: NA; j_call: TRBJ2-3; v_call: TRBV4-2; cdr3_nt: TGTGCCAGCAGCCACGGTAGGGAGGCAGATACGCAGTATTTT; cdr3_aa: CASSHGREADTQYF
clone_size: NA; d_call: TRBD2; j_call: TRBJ2-7; v_call: TRBV6-5; cdr3_nt: TGTGCCAGCAGTTACCTAGCGGGGGGGCTCTCCGAGCAGTACTTC; cdr3_aa: CASSYLAGGLSEQYF